Shown below are 8 T cell receptor beta chains from a single sample sequenced in a study of blood T cell repertoires in COVID-19 (dated by TCRdb to about 2020). Libraries were built with the immunoSEQ multiplex PCR assay. TCRdb provides this immuneACCESS table in a form limited to in-frame rearrangements. Some clones are lacking; in checked studies, under half of them reflect an unresolved V gene, and why the rest are absent is not known. In this sample the table shows about 280,000 clones, 85% to 90% of which occur a single time. Around 2% of the sample is taken by the ten largest. Sequenced material: PBMCs or T cells enriched from blood (not recorded which). These receptors were obtained from a woman aged 60-70 years in a cohort exposed to, infected with or recovered from COVID-19 (not recorded which).

This chain connects TRBV29-1 to TRBJ2-6; a possible D gene is TRBD2 (6 bases). Trimming took 1 base from V and 4 from J, leaving 11 bases between them. This CDR3 has 15 amino acids. CDR1 is SQVTM, CDR2 ANQGSEA, per germline. The CDR3: CSVEAGGVGANVLTF. CDR3 bases: TGCAGCGTTGAAGCAGGAGGGGTGGGGGCCAACGTCCTGACTTTC.

CDR3 amino acids: CASSLGQEKKFF. CDR3 coding DNA: TGTGCCAGCAGCCTGGGACAGGAAAAAAAGTTCTTC. This chain uses TRBV7-2 with TRBJ2-1; 8 bases line up with TRBD1. The germline CDR1 and CDR2 sequences are SGHTA and FQGNSA. This CDR3 has 12 amino acids. The junction had 8 bases not matched to a gene; V was cut back by 5 bases and J by 14 bases.

The V call is TRBV6-2 or TRBV6-3, the J call TRBJ2-7; 8 nucleotides match TRBD1. Losses at the gene ends were 2 bases for V and 3 bases for J; bases not matched to a gene: 3. CDR1 and CDR2 (germline): MNHEY, SVGEGT. CDR3 size: 14 residues. CDR3 region: CASSYRGTGYEQYF. The CDR3 coding sequence is TGTGCCAGCAGTTACCGCGGGACAGGCTACGAGCAGTACTTC.

The chain links TRBV9 to TRBJ2-1; TRBD2 aligns across 10 bases. The CDR3 has 16 amino acids. The junction had 3 bases not matched to a gene; V was cut back by 3 bases and J by 0 bases. In germline, CDR1 is SGDLS, CDR2 YYNGEE. The chain's CDR3 is CASSAAGGGSYNEQFF. CDR3 nucleotide sequence: TGTGCCAGCAGCGCAGCGGGAGGGGGCTCCTACAATGAGCAGTTCTTC.

This chain joins TRBV6-6 and TRBJ2-7, with 14 bases aligning to TRBD2. The CDR3 covers 18 residues. Germline CDR1 is MNHNY and CDR2 is SVGAGI (reference sequence). The J segment lost 0 bases and the V segment lost 5 bases, leaving 9 bases of the junction unmatched. The CDR3: CASSPLTSGRAGSYEQYF. The CDR3 DNA is TGTGCCAGCAGTCCCCTGACTAGCGGGAGGGCCGGCTCCTACGAGCAGTACTTC.

The CDR3 nucleotides are TGTGCCAGTAGGAGCGGGAGGATGTACCAAGAGACCCAGTACTTC. The encoded protein is CASRSGRMYQETQYF. J is TRBJ2-5 and V is TRBV19, with 9 bases identical to TRBD2. The CDR3 length is 15 residues. Germline V gene lookup returns CDR1 LNHDA and CDR2 SQIVND (reference sequence). Unmatched junction bases numbered 5, after V lost 6 bases and J lost 0 bases.

The gene calls are TRBV5-6 and TRBJ2-7; 11 nucleotides agree with TRBD1. CDR3 length equals 16 residues. Losses at the gene ends were 4 bases for V and 2 bases for J; bases not matched to a gene: 8. Germline V gene sequence: CDR1 SGHDT, CDR2 YYEEEE. Written as DNA, the CDR3 is TGTGCCAGCAGCCTCCTTCCGGGACAGGGGGCCTACGAGCAGTACTTC. It is translated as CASSLLPGQGAYEQYF.

The chain is built from TRBV29-1 and TRBJ2-7; 9 bases agree with TRBD1. The CDR3 runs to 13 residues. The germline gives CDR1 SQVTM, CDR2 ANQGSEA. V was clipped by 5 bases and J by 4 bases; unmatched bases: 6. The DNA for the CDR3 is TGCAGCGTTTACAGGGGGCTAGGGTACGAGCAGTACTTC. Protein sequence: CSVYRGLGYEQYF.